Below are 32 T cell receptor beta chains sequenced from a single sample in a study of CD8+ T cells in alopecia areata. The treatment here: oral pan-JAK inhibitor, 5-10 mg twice daily. RNA was extracted and reverse transcribed into cDNA as the sequencing template. Sequencing used immunoSEQ multiplex PCR; TCRdb keeps in-frame clones, though not all of them. The data contain 200,000 or so clones, nearly 60% of them singletons. The sample was CD4+ T cells sorted from blood, taken at week 24, from a patient treated with tofacitinib. The receptors here all came from a human donor with alopecia areata.

The chain is built from TRBV20-1 and TRBJ1-6; TRBD1 agrees at 8 bases. CDR3 size: 10 residues. CDR1 and CDR2 from the germline V gene are DFQATT and SNEGSKA (reference sequence). CDR3 nucleotides: TGCACAGGGGGCGGTTCACCCCTCCACTTT. The encoded protein is CTGGGSPLHF.

The chain carries TRBV27 and TRBJ1-1; D is unresolved. Trimming stripped 3 bases from V and 0 bases from J, with 8 bases between. The germline V gene has CDR1 MNHEY and CDR2 SMNVEV (reference sequence). This CDR3 has 14 residues. The CDR3 loop is CASSFPGMNTEAFF. In DNA, the CDR3 is TGTGCCAGCAGTTTTCCGGGGATGAACACTGAAGCTTTCTTT.

V usage is TRBV7-2 and J usage is TRBJ2-5; D is unclear. CDR3 length: 14 residues. Germline CDR1 is SGHTA and CDR2 is FQGNSA. V lost 4 bases and J 3 bases, leaving 12 bases between the germline ends. Here the CDR3 reads CASSSYSVEETQYF. CDR3 coding DNA: TGTGCCAGCAGCTCCTACAGCGTAGAAGAGACCCAGTACTTC. Based on the CDR3 plus reference TRBV7-2 and TRBJ2-5, the full variable domain is GAGVSQSPSNKVTEKGKDVELRCDPISGHTALYWYRQSLGQGLEFLIYFQGNSAPDKSGLPSDRFSAERTGGSVSTLTIQRTQQEDSAVYLCASSSYSVEETQYFGPGTRLLVL.

This clone has only a few counts. At one end the junction does not follow the germline gene, possibly because of a read error. The chain employs TRBV10-3 and TRBJ2-2; 12 bases match TRBD1. CDR1 ENHRY and CDR2 SYGVKD come from the germline V gene. The CDR3 is made up of 17 amino acids. CDR3: CASSSHGTGGITGELFF. CDR3 sequence (DNA): TGTGCCAGCAGTTCGCATGGGACAGGGGGCATCACCGGGGAGCTGTTTTTT.

The chain combines TRBV7-2 with TRBJ2-7; D is uncertain. CDR1 is SGHTA and CDR2 is FQGNSA in the germline V gene. Trimming stripped 5 bases from V and 3 bases from J, with 14 bases between. This CDR3 is built from 14 residues. This CDR3 is CASSPQASDYEQYF. For the CDR3, the DNA is TGTGCCAGCAGCCCTCAGGCCAGCGACTACGAGCAGTACTTC.

This clone was recorded a few times. V gene TRBV9 combines with J gene TRBJ1-1, with no clear D. Per germline, CDR1 SGDLS and CDR2 YYNGEE. Trimming took off 2 bases at V and 2 bases at J, with 16 bases between the two ends. The CDR3 is 16 residues long. The CDR3, as DNA: TGTGCCAGCAGCGTCGGGGAAGGGAGAGGCAACACTGAAGCTTTCTTT. The encoded protein is CASSVGEGRGNTEAFF.

The chain combines TRBV2 with TRBJ2-1, with D perhaps matching TRBD2 (5 bases). Trimming cost V 8 bases and J 12 bases, with 17 bases left between them. CDR3 length: 12 residues. Germline assignment: CDR1 SNHLY and CDR2 FYNNEI. The CDR3 coding sequence is TGTGCCAGCGTAGGACTCACCCCTGGGCAGTTCTTC. Translated, it gives CASVGLTPGQFF.

The chain links TRBV29-1 to TRBJ2-2, with 14 bases identical to TRBD2. Germline trimming cut 0 bases from V and 5 bases from J; bases unmatched to any gene: 5. Germline V gene sequence: CDR1 SQVTM, CDR2 ANQGSEA. The CDR3 is made up of 17 amino acids. The CDR3 DNA follows: TGCAGCGTTGAAGAACGGACTAGCGGGAGGTATACCGGGGAGCTGTTTTTT. Translation: CSVEERTSGRYTGELFF.

The chain carries TRBV19 and TRBJ2-6; 9 bases fit TRBD1. Per the germline V gene, CDR1 is LNHDA and CDR2 is SQIVND (reference sequence). There are 16 residues in the CDR3. J gave up 4 bases and V 4 bases, and 5 bases lay outside the gene matches. The CDR3 DNA is TGTGCCAGTAGTAGACTACAGGGGGCAGGGGCCAACGTCCTGACTTTC. It is translated as CASSRLQGAGANVLTF.

J is TRBJ2-5 and V is TRBV5-1; D is perhaps TRBD1 (6 bases). Per germline, CDR1 SGHRS and CDR2 YFSETQ. The CDR3 is 14 residues long. The V gene lost 4 bases and the J gene lost 2 bases, with 12 bases spanning the gap. CDR3 nucleotide sequence: TGCGCCAGCAGCCAGGACAGTTCGCAAGAGACCCAGTACTTC. Its protein is CASSQDSSQETQYF.

This rearrangement joins TRBV4-3 to TRBJ2-5, with 9 bases fitting TRBD2. The trim removed 1 base at V and 5 bases at J, leaving 8 bases unmatched. CDR3 size: 16 residues. CDR1 and CDR2 (germline): LGHNA, YSLEER. CDR3 DNA: TGCGCCAGCAGCCAAGGGATGGAGACTAGCGGTGAGACCCAGTACTTC. It yields the protein CASSQGMETSGETQYF.

The chain links TRBV5-1 to TRBJ2-2, with TRBD2 matching 8 bases. Trimming removed 2 bases from V and 3 bases from J; junction bases left unmatched: 3. Germline V lookup: CDR1 SGHRS, CDR2 YFSETQ. The CDR3 spans 15 residues. CDR3 coding DNA: TGCGCCAGCAGCTTCGGGACTAGTGACACCGGGGAGCTGTTTTTT. It codes for CASSFGTSDTGELFF.

J is TRBJ2-7 and V is TRBV29-1; 9 bases align to TRBD1. Germline V lookup: CDR1 SQVTM, CDR2 ANQGSEA. CDR3 length: 12 amino acids. V was clipped by 6 bases and J by 4 bases; unmatched bases: 4. The chain's CDR3 is CSVSQGAYEQYF. The CDR3 DNA reads as TGCAGCGTATCACAGGGGGCTTACGAGCAGTACTTC.

The gene calls are TRBV28 and TRBJ2-1, with D perhaps matching TRBD1 (6 bases). Deletions cut 4 bases from V and 3 bases from J, with 13 bases between. Per germline, CDR1 MDHEN and CDR2 SYDVKM. The CDR3 length is 15 residues. The CDR3 region is CASSSTQGLYNEQFF. The CDR3 DNA follows: TGTGCCAGCAGTTCGACACAGGGTCTCTACAATGAGCAGTTCTTC.

The V gene is TRBV18, the J gene TRBJ2-7; 8 nucleotides line up with TRBD2. J lost 1 base, V lost 5 bases, and 4 bases had no gene match. CDR3 length equals 14 residues. Germline V gene data show CDR1 as KGHSH and CDR2 as LQKENI. This chain's CDR3 is CASSVREESYEQYF. CDR3 nucleotide sequence: TGTGCCAGCTCAGTGCGGGAGGAATCCTACGAGCAGTACTTC.

V and J are TRBV5-4 and TRBJ2-7, with TRBD2 matching 10 bases. After removal of 1 base from V and 3 bases from J, the junction contained 7 bases not matched to a gene. CDR1 is SGHNT and CDR2 is YYREEE in the germline V gene (reference sequence). The CDR3 is made up of 16 amino acids. The CDR3 DNA reads TGTGCCAGCAGCTTGTTAACTAGCGGGGTCCTCTACGAGCAGTACTTC. Residues: CASSLLTSGVLYEQYF.

The chain joins TRBV9 to TRBJ2-7; TRBD1 matches 7 bases. Trimming removed 0 bases from V and 4 bases from J; junction bases left unmatched: 4. This CDR3 region has 14 residues. Per germline, CDR1 SGDLS and CDR2 YYNGEE. CDR3 nucleotides: TGTGCCAGCAGCGTAGCTTCACAGGGGTACGAGCAGTACTTC. Translating gives CASSVASQGYEQYF. The full variable domain, completed using reference TRBV9 and TRBJ2-7, is DSGVTQTPKHLITATGQRVTLRCSPRSGDLSVYWYQQSLDQGLQFLIQYYNGEERAKGNILERFSAQQFPDLHSELNLSSLELGDSALYFCASSVASQGYEQYFGPGTRLTVT.

This clone was seen more than once but under ten times. The CDR3 loop is CASSPVRQETQYF. The DNA for the CDR3 is TGTGCCAGCAGTCCGGTAAGGCAAGAGACCCAGTACTTC. This chain connects TRBV6-1 to TRBJ2-5; D ambiguous. V lost 5 bases, J lost 2 bases, and 9 bases lay in between. Germline CDR1 is MNHNS and CDR2 is SASEGT. CDR3 size: 13 residues.

This clone was seen just once. The V call is TRBV7-8, the J call TRBJ2-5; 9 positions agree with TRBD1. CDR3 length: 14 amino acids. The V and J ends lost 5 bases and 5 bases, in that order; junction bases with no gene match: 6. Germline CDR1 reads SGHVS; CDR2 reads FQNEAQ. The CDR3 DNA reads as TGTGCCAGCAGCCTAACAGGGGGCGTTGAGACCCAGTACTTC. Residues: CASSLTGGVETQYF.

The gene calls are TRBV15 and TRBJ2-1; D may be TRBD2 (9 bases). This CDR3 has 19 residues. V shed 1 base and J shed 6 bases, with 25 bases lying between them. CDR1 is LNHNV, CDR2 YYDKDF, per germline (reference sequence). The CDR3 DNA sequence: TGTGCCACCAGCAGAGGGAGGACAGGGTGGGATAGCGGGAGCAATGAGCAGTTCTTC. Protein: CATSRGRTGWDSGSNEQFF. The full variable domain, in which reference TRBV15 and TRBJ2-1 provide the parts outside the CDR3, is DAMVIQNPRYQVTQFGKPVTLSCSQTLNHNVMYWYQQKSSQAPKLLFHYYDKDFNNEADTPDNFQSRRPNTSFCFLDIRSPGLGDTAMYLCATSRGRTGWDSGSNEQFFGPGTRLTVL.

The rearrangement links TRBV5-1 to TRBJ2-5; a weak D match, TRBD2 (8 bases). The CDR3 contains 16 residues. Per germline, CDR1 SGHRS and CDR2 YFSETQ. V lost 4 bases and J lost 5, with 21 bases in between. CDR3 residues: CASSMTGSAGGETQYF. The CDR3 DNA follows: TGCGCCAGCAGCATGACAGGGTCGGCGGGAGGTGAGACCCAGTACTTC. Using reference TRBV5-1 and TRBJ2-5 for the parts outside the CDR3, the full variable domain is KAGVTQTPRYLIKTRGQQVTLSCSPISGHRSVSWYQQTPGQGLQFLFEYFSETQRNKGNFPGRFSGRQFSNSRSEMNVSTLELGDSALYLCASSMTGSAGGETQYFGPGTRLLVL.

The chain links TRBV4-1 to TRBJ2-7; TRBD2 matches at 9 bases. CDR1 is MGHRA and CDR2 is YSYEKL in the germline V gene. V lost 3 bases to trimming and J lost 4 bases; unmatched junction nucleotides: 7. The CDR3 is 15 residues long. This CDR3 reads CASSQQGSGGYEQYF. The CDR3 region has the DNA TGCGCCAGCAGCCAGCAAGGGAGCGGGGGGTACGAGCAGTACTTC.

The CDR3: CASSSRQGAGNQPQHF. Written as DNA, the CDR3 is TGTGCCAGCAGCTCCCGACAGGGGGCGGGCAATCAGCCCCAGCATTTT. The chain recombines TRBV7-3 with TRBJ1-5, with TRBD1 matching 10 bases. The V segment lost 4 bases and the J segment 2 bases; nucleotides outside the gene matches: 5. The CDR3 loop spans 16 amino acids. CDR1 is SGHTA, CDR2 FQGTGA, per germline.

This clone turned up a few times. This chain connects TRBV29-1 to TRBJ1-1, with 10 nucleotides matching TRBD1. In germline, CDR1 is SQVTM, CDR2 ANQGSEA. The CDR3 contains 13 residues. The V segment lost 8 bases and the J segment 3 bases; nucleotides outside the gene matches: 6. CDR3 nucleotide sequence: TGCAGCACAACCGGGACAGGGGACACTGAAGCTTTCTTT. Translation gives CSTTGTGDTEAFF.

The V and J genes are TRBV2 and TRBJ2-7; possibly TRBD1 or TRBD2 for D (5 bases each). Germline CDR1 is SNHLY and CDR2 is FYNNEI. The ends were cut back, 4 bases at V and 1 base at J, with 11 bases in the middle. The CDR3 has 14 residues. The CDR3 DNA sequence: TGTGCCAGCAGTGCCATGGGGGTGTCCTACGAGCAGTACTTC. Encoded protein: CASSAMGVSYEQYF.

The gene calls are TRBV4-1 and TRBJ2-5; D is uncertain. From germline, CDR1 is MGHRA and CDR2 YSYEKL. Trimming stripped 1 base from V and 4 bases from J, with 13 bases between. The CDR3 is 15 amino acids. The CDR3: CASSQGKQSRETQYF. The CDR3 region has the DNA TGCGCCAGCAGCCAAGGGAAACAGTCACGAGAGACCCAGTACTTC.

The chain carries TRBV6-1 and TRBJ2-5; TRBD2 aligns across 9 bases. The CDR3 contains 14 residues. Trimming removed 7 bases from V and 4 bases from J; junction bases left unmatched: 7. In germline, CDR1 is MNHNS, CDR2 SASEGT. CDR3 sequence reads: CASISGRIGETQYF. The CDR3 DNA reads as TGTGCCAGCATTAGCGGGAGAATCGGAGAGACCCAGTACTTC.

This clone was observed a handful of times. V usage is TRBV5-4 and J usage is TRBJ2-1, with D uncertain. The germline gives CDR1 SGHNT, CDR2 YYREEE (reference sequence). The CDR3 contains 13 residues. Trimming took off 4 bases at V and 3 bases at J, with 8 bases between the two ends. Here the CDR3 DNA reads TGTGCCAGCAGCGTTAGCCGCTACAATGAGCAGTTCTTC. The encoded protein is CASSVSRYNEQFF.

V and J are TRBV5-1 and TRBJ1-1; TRBD1 agrees at 10 bases. The germline gives CDR1 SGHRS, CDR2 YFSETQ. V was pared by 2 bases and J by 3 bases, with 4 bases of the junction left unmatched. The CDR3 is made up of 15 amino acids. CDR3 nucleotide sequence: TGCGCCAGCAGCTTCTCTGGACAGGGGGACACTGAAGCTTTCTTT. Encoded protein: CASSFSGQGDTEAFF.

The chain is built from TRBV29-1 and TRBJ2-3; D may be TRBD1 (6 bases). V was trimmed by 4 bases and J by 3 bases, leaving 14 bases between them. The V gene's germline CDR1 is SQVTM and CDR2 ANQGSEA. The CDR3 runs 14 residues. CDR3 bases: TGCAGCGTTGGTGTGCGGCAGGGGACAGATACGCAGTATTTT. Protein product: CSVGVRQGTDTQYF.

This clone occurred many times. The V call is TRBV29-1, the J call TRBJ2-7; D is undetermined. Germline V gives CDR1 SQVTM, CDR2 ANQGSEA. The V end lost 7 bases, the J end lost 6 bases, and 16 bases lay between the germline ends. This CDR3 spans 12 amino acids. The CDR3 sequence is CSAKDGTAEQYF. CDR3 bases: TGCAGCGCCAAGGACGGAACCGCCGAGCAGTACTTC.

The rearrangement uses TRBV5-4 and TRBJ2-5; D not resolved. V was cut by 0 bases and J by 1 base, with 10 bases left in between. Per the germline V gene, CDR1 is SGHNT and CDR2 is YYREEE (reference sequence). This CDR3 is built from 15 residues. The CDR3 reads CASSLGIDLQETQYF. The CDR3 nucleotides are TGTGCCAGCAGCTTGGGTATAGACCTCCAAGAGACCCAGTACTTC.